This T cell receptor (beta chain) emerged from a study of blood T cell repertoires in COVID-19 (dated by TCRdb to between 2020 and 2021). Looking at the study overall: Samples from collaborators originated in the United States, Italy and Spain and spanned both the acute and convalescent phases of COVID-19. The material from the prospective study consisted of cDNA or gDNA derived from T cells, B-cell-depleted T cells, or PBMCs. Where available, HLA class I and class II types were taken from metadata supplied by the sample provider and were not determined by assay-based typing. Samples came from the ongoing ImmuneRACE study (first 160 participants) plus 1,254 subjects from 6 global collaborators. Subjects who had been exposed to COVID-19, were actively infected with it, or had recovered from it provided the deeply sampled blood TCRbeta repertoires that made up the dataset. The repertoires were made available in a free public database intended to serve as a resource for research on the immune response to SARS-CoV-2. A de-identified subject ID, COVID-19 status, age in years and sex were almost always included in the sample metadata. What the study reported, not specific to this receptor: How much clinical and demographic metadata was included differed by source and by participant, and the metadata was provided uncurated.

The immunoSEQ Assay, a bias-controlled multiplex PCR, was used to amplify TCRbeta CDR3 regions from genomic DNA. On the study's bioinformatics: The number of nucleated cells in each sample was estimated from the amplification of reference gene primers within the assay. To quantify the absolute abundance of each unique TCRbeta CDR3 rearrangement, sequence reads were collapsed and filtered. For each sample, productive Simpson clonality was calculated as the square root of Simpson's diversity index across productive rearrangements. In TCRdb, the immuneACCESS table is reduced to in-frame sequences with V and J assigned. These tables do not hold every clone; where another copy was compared, an unresolved V gene accounts for under half, and the others remain unexplained. The V and J calls and clone size were taken over from that table, and D and trimming were inferred from the DNA. Within this sample are roughly 300,000 clones, with 65% to 85% of them counted one time only. Approximately 1.3% of the sample goes to the ten largest clones.

Each collaborating institution followed its own protocols to collect whole blood in K2EDTA tubes. For TCRbeta analysis, collaborator samples were shipped as frozen whole blood, as isolated PBMCs, or as DNA extracted from either sample type. This clone turned up a few times. No antigen is known for it. One base away there is no much larger clone; base qualities are not given. The sample was peripheral blood. The source of this sequence is a woman between 45 and 60 years old with acute or convalescent COVID-19.

The CDR3 protein: CASSFGSGEADTQYF. The DNA reads as follows: TGCGCCAGCAGCTTTGGTAGCGGGGAAGCAGATACGCAGTATTTT. The chain joins TRBV5-1 to TRBJ2-3; 8 bases in between match TRBD2. The CDR3 measures 15 amino acids from cysteine to phenylalanine. Only the CDR3 DNA is retained, 45 bases long and in frame from the first base. CDR1 and CDR2, per the germline V gene, are SGHRS and YFSETQ. The V end gives up 2 bases and the J end 4 bases, leaving 6 bases in the junction not matched to a gene.